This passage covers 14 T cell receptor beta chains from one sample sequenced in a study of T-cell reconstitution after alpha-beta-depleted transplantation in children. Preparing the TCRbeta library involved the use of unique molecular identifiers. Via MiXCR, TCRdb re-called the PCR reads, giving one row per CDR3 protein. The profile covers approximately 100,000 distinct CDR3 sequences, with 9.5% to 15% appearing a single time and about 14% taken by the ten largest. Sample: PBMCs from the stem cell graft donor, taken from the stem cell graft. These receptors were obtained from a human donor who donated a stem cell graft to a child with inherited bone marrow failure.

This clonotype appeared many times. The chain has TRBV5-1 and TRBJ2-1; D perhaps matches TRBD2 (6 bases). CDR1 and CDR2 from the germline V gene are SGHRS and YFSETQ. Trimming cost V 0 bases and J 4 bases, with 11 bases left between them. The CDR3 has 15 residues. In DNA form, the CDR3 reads TGCGCCAGCAGCTTGGCCCCGGGAGAGTACAATGAGCAGTTCTTC. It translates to CASSLAPGEYNEQFF.

CDR3 DNA sequence: TGTGCCAGCAGTGATCCACTTCGGACAGATACGCAGTATTTT. Protein sequence: CASSDPLRTDTQYF. The chain has TRBV25-1 and TRBJ2-3; no definite D call. Germline CDR1 and CDR2: MGHDK and SYGVNS. This CDR3 contains 14 residues. The germline V and J ends were trimmed by 3 bases and 3 bases, with 10 bases remaining between them.

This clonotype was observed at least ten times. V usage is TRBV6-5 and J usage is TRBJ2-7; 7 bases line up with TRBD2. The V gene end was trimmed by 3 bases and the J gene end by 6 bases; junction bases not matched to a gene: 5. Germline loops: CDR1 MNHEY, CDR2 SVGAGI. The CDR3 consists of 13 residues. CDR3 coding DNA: TGTGCCAGCAGTTATAGGGGCGGGGGCGAGCAGTACTTC. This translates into CASSYRGGGEQYF.

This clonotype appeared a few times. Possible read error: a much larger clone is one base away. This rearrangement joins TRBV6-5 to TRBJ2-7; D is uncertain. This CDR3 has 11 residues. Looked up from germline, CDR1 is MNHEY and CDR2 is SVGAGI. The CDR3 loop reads CASNAGNEQNF. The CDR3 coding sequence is TGTGCCAGCAACGCAGGTAACGAGCAGAACTTC.

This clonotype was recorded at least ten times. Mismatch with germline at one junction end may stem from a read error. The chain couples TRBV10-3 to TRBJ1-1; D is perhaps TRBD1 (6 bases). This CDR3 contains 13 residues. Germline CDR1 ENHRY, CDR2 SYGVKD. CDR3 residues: CAITQGRGTEVFF. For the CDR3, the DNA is TGTGCCATCACCCAGGGGAGGGGCACTGAAGTTTTCTTT.

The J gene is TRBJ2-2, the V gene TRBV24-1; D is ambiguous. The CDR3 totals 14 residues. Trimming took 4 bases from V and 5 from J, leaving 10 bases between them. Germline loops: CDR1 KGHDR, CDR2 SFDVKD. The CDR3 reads CATSELEWTGELFF. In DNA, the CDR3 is TGTGCCACCAGTGAGCTCGAATGGACCGGGGAGCTGTTTTTT.

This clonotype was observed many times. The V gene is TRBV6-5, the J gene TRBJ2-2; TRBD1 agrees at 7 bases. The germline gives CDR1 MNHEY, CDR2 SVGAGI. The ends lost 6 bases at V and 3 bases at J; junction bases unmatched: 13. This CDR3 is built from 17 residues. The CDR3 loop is CASSPGNRDSHTGELFF. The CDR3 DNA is TGTGCCAGCAGCCCGGGCAACCGGGACAGTCACACCGGGGAGCTGTTTTTT.

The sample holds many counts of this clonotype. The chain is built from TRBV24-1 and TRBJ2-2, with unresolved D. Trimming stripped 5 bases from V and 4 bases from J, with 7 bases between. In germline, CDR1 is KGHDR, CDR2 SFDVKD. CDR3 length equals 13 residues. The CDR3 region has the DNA TGTGCCACCAGTGTTTGGGGCACCGGGGAGCTGTTTTTT. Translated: CATSVWGTGELFF.

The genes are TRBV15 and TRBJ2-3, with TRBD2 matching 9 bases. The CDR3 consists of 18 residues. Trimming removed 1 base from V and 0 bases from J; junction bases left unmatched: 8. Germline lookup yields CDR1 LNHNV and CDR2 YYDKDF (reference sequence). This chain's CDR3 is CATSRGPSGDLSTDTQYF. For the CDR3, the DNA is TGTGCCACCAGCAGAGGGCCTAGCGGGGATTTAAGCACAGATACGCAGTATTTT.

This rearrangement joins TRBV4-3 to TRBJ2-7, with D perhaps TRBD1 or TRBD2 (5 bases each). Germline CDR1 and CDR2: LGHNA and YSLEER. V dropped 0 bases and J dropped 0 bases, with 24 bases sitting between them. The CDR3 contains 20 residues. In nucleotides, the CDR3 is TGCGCCAGCAGCCAAGATGTGCTCACCTCAGGACATGGGAGCTCCTACGAGCAGTACTTC. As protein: CASSQDVLTSGHGSSYEQYF.

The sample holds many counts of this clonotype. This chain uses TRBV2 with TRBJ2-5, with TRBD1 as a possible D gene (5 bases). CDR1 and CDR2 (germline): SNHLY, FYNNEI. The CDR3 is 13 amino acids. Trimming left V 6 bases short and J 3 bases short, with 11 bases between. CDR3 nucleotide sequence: TGTGCCAGCAGCCCCGACAGAAAAGAGACCCAGTACTTC. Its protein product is CASSPDRKETQYF.

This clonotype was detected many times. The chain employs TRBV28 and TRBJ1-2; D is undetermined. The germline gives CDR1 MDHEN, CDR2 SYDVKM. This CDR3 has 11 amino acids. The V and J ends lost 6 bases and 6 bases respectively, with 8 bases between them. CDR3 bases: TGTGCCAGCAGGGCTGATCATGGCTACACCTTC. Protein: CASRADHGYTF.

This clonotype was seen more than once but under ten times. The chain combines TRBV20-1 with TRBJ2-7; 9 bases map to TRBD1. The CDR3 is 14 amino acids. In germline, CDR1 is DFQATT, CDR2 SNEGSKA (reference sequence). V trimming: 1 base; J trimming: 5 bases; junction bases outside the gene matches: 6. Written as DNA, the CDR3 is TGCAGTGCTAGAGTATTGGACAGGGGCCACGAGCAGTACTTC. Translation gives CSARVLDRGHEQYF.

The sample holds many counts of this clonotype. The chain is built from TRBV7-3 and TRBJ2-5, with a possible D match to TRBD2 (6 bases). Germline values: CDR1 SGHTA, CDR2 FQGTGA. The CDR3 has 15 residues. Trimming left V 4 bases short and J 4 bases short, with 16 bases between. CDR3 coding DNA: TGTGCCAGCAGCTCATACGGACTGGGGGGAGAGACCCAGTACTTC. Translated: CASSSYGLGGETQYF. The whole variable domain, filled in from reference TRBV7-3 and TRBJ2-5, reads GAGVSQTPSNKVTEKGKYVELRCDPISGHTALYWYRQSLGQGPEFLIYFQGTGAADDSGLPNDRFFAVRPEGSVSTLKIQRTERGDSAVYLCASSSYGLGGETQYFGPGTRLLVL.